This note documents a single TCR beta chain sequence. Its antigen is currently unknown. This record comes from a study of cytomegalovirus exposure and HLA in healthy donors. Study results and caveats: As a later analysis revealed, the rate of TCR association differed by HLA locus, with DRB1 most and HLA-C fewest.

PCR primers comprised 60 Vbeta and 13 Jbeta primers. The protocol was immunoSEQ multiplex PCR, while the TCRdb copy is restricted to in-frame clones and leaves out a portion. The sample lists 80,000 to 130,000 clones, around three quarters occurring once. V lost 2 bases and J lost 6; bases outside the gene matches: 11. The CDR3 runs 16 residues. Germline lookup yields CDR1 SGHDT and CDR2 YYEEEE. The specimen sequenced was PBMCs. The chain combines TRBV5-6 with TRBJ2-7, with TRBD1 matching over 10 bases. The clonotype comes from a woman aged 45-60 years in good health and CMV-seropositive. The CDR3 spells CASSFYGTGVRGEQYF. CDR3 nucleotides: TGTGCCAGCAGCTTTTACGGGACAGGGGTCCGGGGCGAGCAGTACTTC.